This TCR beta chain is drawn from a study of T cell repertoires in cytomegalovirus infection. Study as a whole: Used in the study were CMV epitopes, some recently identified and HLA-C-restricted, others well-studied and HLA-B-restricted. Shared public TCR beta signatures pointed to both CMV infection and a matching HLA type.

The CDR3 spans 13 residues. From germline, CDR1 is SGHDN and CDR2 FVKESK. In regard to this clonotype: The antigen is unknown. The junction does not match germline at one end; this may be a read error.

General study points: The ex vivo response was dominated by HLA-C-restricted CMV-specific TCR beta clonotypes. Accumulated public TCR beta family frequency recognized individuals carrying CMV together with the relevant HLA.

One entry per CDR3 protein, called by TCRdb with MiXCR from the reads. Altogether hundreds of thousands of distinct CDR3 sequences are present, around 32% being singletons, with the ten largest covering about 14%. This specimen was cultured CD8+ T cells from PBMCs, taken from culture after CMV antigen stimulation. This TCR came from a human donor in good health (CMV status not recorded). Some clones in this sample may be carry-over from other donors' samples. V and J are TRBV14 and TRBJ2-7; 8 bases are a match to TRBD2. CDR3 nucleotides: TGTGCCAGCAGACAAGCGGGGGATTACGAGCAGTACTTC. Protein sequence: CASRQAGDYEQYF.